The clone carrying this T cell receptor beta chain was recorded only once. What it binds is unknown. The sample comes from a study of cytomegalovirus exposure and HLA in healthy donors. The study's findings and limits: The later analysis indicated that the majority of CMV-associated TCR beta chains appeared HLA-restricted. Previously analyzed data showed that most TCR beta V segments were productive at a frequency of about 87% or about 30%. Sequencing depth across donors, presence/absence analyses assumed, was roughly uniform. The authors later linked a missense DCLRE1C variant to TCR beta V- and J-gene trimming.

The PCR ran on 60 Vbeta and 13 Jbeta primers. Clones were sequenced by immunoSEQ multiplex PCR, and TCRdb holds only the in-frame ones, with some missing. The table shows about 160,000 clones, with roughly 85% occurring only once. V dropped 3 bases and J dropped 4 bases, with 7 bases sitting between them. There are 11 residues in the CDR3. CDR1 is GTSNPN, CDR2 SVGIG, per germline (reference sequence). This chain joins TRBV30 and TRBJ2-7; D is unclear. This TCR was sampled from a man younger than 30 in good health and CMV-seropositive. The sample comprised PBMCs. The CDR3 DNA reads TGTGCCTGGAGCACACTATACGAGCAGTACTTC. This sequence encodes CAWSTLYEQYF.